This paragraph reports one T cell receptor (beta chain). The sample is drawn from a study of T cells of healthy individuals. TCRdb independently ran MiXCR on the 5' RACE reads; one entry per CDR3 protein. The sample shows 100,000 or so distinct CDR3 sequences, 17% of them seen only once. The CDR3 sequence is 16 residues long. Germline assignment: CDR1 LGHDT and CDR2 YNNKEL (reference sequence). With 2 bases removed from V and 4 bases from J, the gap between germline ends came to 15 bases. This sequence joins TRBV3-1 and TRBJ1-3; perhaps TRBD1 as D (5 bases). The sequence came from a human donor in good health. CDR3: CASSQMRGANGNTIYF. For the CDR3, the DNA is TGTGCCAGCAGCCAAATGCGAGGGGCGAACGGAAACACCATATATTTT.